This T cell receptor (beta chain) originates from a study of blood T cell repertoires in COVID-19. Data came from immunoSEQ multiplex PCR; TCRdb stores just in-frame clones and leaves some out. The repertoire has 350,000 to 500,000 clones, nearly 90% of them found once; the top ten carry 1.4% to 1.5%. Participants had their cohort set by participant-reported clinical history. The CDR3 contains 14 residues. The J segment lost 1 base and the V segment lost 2 bases, leaving 4 bases of the junction unmatched. The germline gives CDR1 SQVTM, CDR2 ANQGSEA. This TCR derives from a woman aged 18-29 years who had been exposed to COVID-19. This chain joins TRBV29-1 and TRBJ1-1; TRBD1 aligns across 7 bases. The sample taken for sequencing was PBMCs or T cells enriched from blood (not recorded which). CDR3 coding DNA: TGCAGCGTTGAACCCGACAGGGCGAACACTGAAGCTTTCTTT. This codes for CSVEPDRANTEAFF.